Here is one T cell receptor (beta chain) with its context. What it recognizes is unknown. There are 13 residues in the CDR3. Trimming shortened V by 3 bases and J by 6 bases, and 12 bases separated the two germline ends. Per the germline V gene, CDR1 is SGHNT and CDR2 is YYREEE (reference sequence). Sequencing was performed with immunoSEQ multiplex PCR; in TCRdb, only in-frame clones are kept and a portion is missing. The sample contains some 180,000 clones, about 89% of which appear only once. The data were obtained in a study of T cell responses to AZD1222 COVID-19 vaccine. General observations from the study: Repertoire samples came only from after the peak T cell response. The breadth and depth of Spike-specific TCRs increased once two AZD1222 doses had been given.

The input for sequencing was peripheral blood, taken 28 days after the second AZD1222 dose. The chain is built from TRBV5-4 and TRBJ1-2, with no clear D. The receptor was derived from an adult who received the AZD1222 COVID-19 vaccine. CDR3 sequence: CASSSARKHGYTF. The CDR3 region has the DNA TGTGCCAGCAGCTCGGCCCGAAAACATGGCTACACCTTC.